A single TCR beta chain is shown here with its context. Its specificity is unknown. CDR1 is SGHNT, CDR2 YENEEA, per germline. Unmatched junction bases numbered 10, after V lost 5 bases and J lost 5 bases. The CDR3 sequence is 15 residues long. The data were taken from a study of cytomegalovirus exposure and HLA in healthy donors. Study-wide findings and caveats: CMV serostatus was the sole immune exposure data available. The authors listed 150 or so TCR beta chains as cytomegalovirus-associated. In presence/absence analyses, roughly uniform sequencing depth across donors was assumed.

Primers for the PCR totalled 60 Vbeta and 13 Jbeta. Generated by immunoSEQ multiplex PCR, the TCRdb table keeps only in-frame clones and is missing some. The data show around 200,000 clones, less than 85% seen once. The V call is TRBV11-3, the J call TRBJ2-5; 8 nucleotides align to TRBD1. The clonotype comes from a boy aged 5-17 years in good health and CMV-seronegative. Sequencing input: PBMCs. CDR3 loop: CASSTRTGLEETQYF. The DNA for the CDR3 is TGTGCCAGCAGCACTAGGACAGGGTTGGAGGAGACCCAGTACTTC.